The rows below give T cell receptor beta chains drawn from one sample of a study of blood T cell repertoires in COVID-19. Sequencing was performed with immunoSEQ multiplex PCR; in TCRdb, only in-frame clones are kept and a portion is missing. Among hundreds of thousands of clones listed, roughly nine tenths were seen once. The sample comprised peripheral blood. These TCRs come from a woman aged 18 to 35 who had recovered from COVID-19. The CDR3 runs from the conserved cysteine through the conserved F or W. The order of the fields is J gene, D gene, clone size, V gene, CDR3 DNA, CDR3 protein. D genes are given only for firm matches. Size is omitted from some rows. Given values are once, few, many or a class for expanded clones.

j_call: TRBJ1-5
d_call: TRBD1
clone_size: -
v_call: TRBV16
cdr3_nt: TGTGCCAGCAGCCGGGCTCGTCACCTAAATACAGGGGGCGCGGAACAGCCCCAGCATTTT
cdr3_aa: CASSRARHLNTGGAEQPQHF

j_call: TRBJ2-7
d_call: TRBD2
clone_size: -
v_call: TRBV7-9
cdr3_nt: TGTGCCAGCGGGGGCGTCGAACTACTAGCGGGAGGTGTATACGAGCAGTACTTC
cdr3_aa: CASGGVELLAGGVYEQYF

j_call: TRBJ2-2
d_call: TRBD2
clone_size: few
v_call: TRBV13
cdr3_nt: TGTGCCAGCAGCCATTCTTTAGCGGGAGGGCAGTCCGGGGAGCTGTTTTTT
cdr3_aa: CASSHSLAGGQSGELFF

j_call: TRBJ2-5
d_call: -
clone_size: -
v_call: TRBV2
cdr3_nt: TGTGCCAGCAGTGGTTCCAGGGCAGAGACCCAGTACTTC
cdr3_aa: CASSGSRAETQYF

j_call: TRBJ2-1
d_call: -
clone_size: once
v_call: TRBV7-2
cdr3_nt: TGTGCCAGCAGGCCAGGGTTGGCGGGATCGGCTCGCAATGAGCAGTTCTTC
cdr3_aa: CASRPGLAGSARNEQFF

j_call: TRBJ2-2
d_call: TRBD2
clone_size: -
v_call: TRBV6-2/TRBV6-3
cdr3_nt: TGTGCCAGCAGTTACTCTCCTAGCGGGAGGCCGAACACCGGGGAGCTGTTTTTT
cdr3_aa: CASSYSPSGRPNTGELFF

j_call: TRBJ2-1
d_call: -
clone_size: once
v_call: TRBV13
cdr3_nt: TGTGCCTCCCGCGCTATCTTAAGCTCCTACAATGAGCAGTTCTTC
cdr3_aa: CASRAILSSYNEQFF

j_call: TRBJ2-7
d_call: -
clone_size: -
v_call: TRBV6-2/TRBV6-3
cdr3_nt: TGTGCCAGCAGTTCGCTGCCGGGACATAGCTCGTACGAGCAGTACTTC
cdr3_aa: CASSSLPGHSSYEQYF

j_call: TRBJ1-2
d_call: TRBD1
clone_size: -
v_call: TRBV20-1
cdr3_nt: TGCAGTGCTAGTAAGGGGGCCGGCTATGGCTACACCTTC
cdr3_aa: CSASKGAGYGYTF

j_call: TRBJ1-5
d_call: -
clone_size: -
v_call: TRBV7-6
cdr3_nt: TGTGCCAGCAGCTTAAGCCCCCCATCGGGGGGCGGTCAGCCCCAGCATTTT
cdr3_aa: CASSLSPPSGGGQPQHF

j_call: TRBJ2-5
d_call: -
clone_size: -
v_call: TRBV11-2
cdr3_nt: TGTGCCAGCAGCTTTTTTAGCGGAAAAGAGACCCAGTACTTC
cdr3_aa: CASSFFSGKETQYF

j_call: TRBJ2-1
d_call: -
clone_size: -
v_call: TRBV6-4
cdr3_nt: TGTGCCAGCAGTGAAAAGGAGGACAATGAGCAGTTCTTC
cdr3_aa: CASSEKEDNEQFF

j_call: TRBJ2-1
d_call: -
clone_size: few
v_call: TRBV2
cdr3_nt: TGTGCCAGCAGCGAGCGGGTGAGCTCCTACAATGAGCAGTTCTTC
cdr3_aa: CASSERVSSYNEQFF

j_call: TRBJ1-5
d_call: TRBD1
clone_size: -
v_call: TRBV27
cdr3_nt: TGTGCCAGCAGTTTATCATCGACAGGGAATCAGCCCCAGCATTTT
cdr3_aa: CASSLSSTGNQPQHF

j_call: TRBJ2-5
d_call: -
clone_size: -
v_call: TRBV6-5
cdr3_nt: TGTGCCACAGGGGCTAGCGGAAACCAAGAGACCCAGTACTTC
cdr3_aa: CATGASGNQETQYF

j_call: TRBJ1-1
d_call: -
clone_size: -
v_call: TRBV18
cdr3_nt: TGTGCCAGCTCATCTTTAGAGGGTGGCACTGAAGCTTTCTTT
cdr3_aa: CASSSLEGGTEAFF

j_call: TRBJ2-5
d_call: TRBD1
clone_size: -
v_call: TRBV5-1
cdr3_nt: TGCGCCAGCAGCCAGAGGACAGGGGGACCCCGGACCCAGTACTTC
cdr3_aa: CASSQRTGGPRTQYF

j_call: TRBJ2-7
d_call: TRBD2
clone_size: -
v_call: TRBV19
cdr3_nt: TGTGCCAGTAGTAAGACTAGCGGGAGCCCTTGGGAGCAGTACTTC
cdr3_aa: CASSKTSGSPWEQYF

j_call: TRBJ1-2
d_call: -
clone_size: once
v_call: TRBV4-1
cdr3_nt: TGCGCCAGCAGCCAAGAACCCGGAGGCTCCTATGGCTACACCTTC
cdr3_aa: CASSQEPGGSYGYTF

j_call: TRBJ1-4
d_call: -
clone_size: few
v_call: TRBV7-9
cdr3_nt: TGTGCCAGCAGCTTAACAGGGAGCGTTGATGAAAAACTGTTTTTT
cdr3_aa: CASSLTGSVDEKLFF

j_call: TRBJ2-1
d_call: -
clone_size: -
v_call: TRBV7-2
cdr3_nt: TGTGCCAGCAGCTCCTACAGGGTTGGTGAGCAGTTCTTC
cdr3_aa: CASSSYRVGEQFF

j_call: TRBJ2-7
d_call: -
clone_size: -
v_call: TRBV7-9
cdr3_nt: TGTGCCAGCAGCCCCGTTATGGGCGTCAGTGGGTACGAGCAGTACTTC
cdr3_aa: CASSPVMGVSGYEQYF

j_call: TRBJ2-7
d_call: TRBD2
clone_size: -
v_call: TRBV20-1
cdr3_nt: TGCAGTGCTAGTCCGGGACTAGCTCGAGAGCAGTACTTC
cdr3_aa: CSASPGLAREQYF

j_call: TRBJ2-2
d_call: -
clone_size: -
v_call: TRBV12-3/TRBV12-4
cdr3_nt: TGTGCCAGCAGTACGGTTATTGCCGGGGAGCTGTTTTTT
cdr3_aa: CASSTVIAGELFF

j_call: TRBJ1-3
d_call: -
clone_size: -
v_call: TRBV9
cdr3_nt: TGTGCCAGCAGCGTACAGGGGCGGTCTGGAAACACCATATATTTT
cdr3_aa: CASSVQGRSGNTIYF

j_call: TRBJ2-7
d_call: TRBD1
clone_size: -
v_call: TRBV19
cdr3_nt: TGTGCCAGTAGACTTCGGCCAGGGGGATCCTACGAGCAGTACTTC
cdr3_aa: CASRLRPGGSYEQYF

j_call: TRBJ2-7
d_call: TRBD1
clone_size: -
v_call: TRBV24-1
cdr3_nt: TGTGCCACCAGTGATTCCGGGACAGGGGGCTTTGAGCAGTACTTC
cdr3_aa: CATSDSGTGGFEQYF

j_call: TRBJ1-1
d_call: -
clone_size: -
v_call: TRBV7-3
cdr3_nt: TGTGCCAGCAGCTTAACGGCAGGCCGAAACACTGAAGCTTTCTTT
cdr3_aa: CASSLTAGRNTEAFF

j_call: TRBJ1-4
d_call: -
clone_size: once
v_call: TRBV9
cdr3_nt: TGTGCCAGCAGCCCCACGGATGAAAAACTGTTTTTT
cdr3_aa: CASSPTDEKLFF

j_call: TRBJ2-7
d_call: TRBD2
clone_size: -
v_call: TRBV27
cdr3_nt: TGTGCCAGCACCCCCACAGCGGGAGTGTCCTACGAGCAGTACTTC
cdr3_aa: CASTPTAGVSYEQYF

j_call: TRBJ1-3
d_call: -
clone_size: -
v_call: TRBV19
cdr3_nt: TGTGCCAGTAGTAGGACTTTTAGCTCTGGAAACACCATATATTTT
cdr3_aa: CASSRTFSSGNTIYF

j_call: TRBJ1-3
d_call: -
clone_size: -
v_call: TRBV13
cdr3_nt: TGTGCCAGCAGCACACTGAGGGAAAATTTAGGAAACACCATATATTTT
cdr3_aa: CASSTLRENLGNTIYF

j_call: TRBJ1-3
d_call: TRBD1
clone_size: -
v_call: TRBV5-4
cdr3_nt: TGTGCCAGCAGCTCACAACAGGGGGTCCGAGGAAACACCATATATTTT
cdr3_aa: CASSSQQGVRGNTIYF

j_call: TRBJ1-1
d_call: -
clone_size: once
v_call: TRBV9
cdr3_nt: TGTGCCAGCAGCCCCGGGACTCAGAACACTGAAGCTTTCTTT
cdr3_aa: CASSPGTQNTEAFF

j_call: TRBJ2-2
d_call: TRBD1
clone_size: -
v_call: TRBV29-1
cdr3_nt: TGCAGCGTGACAGGGGAAACTTACACCGGGGAGCTGTTTTTT
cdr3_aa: CSVTGETYTGELFF

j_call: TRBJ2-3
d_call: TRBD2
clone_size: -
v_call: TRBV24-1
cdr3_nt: TGTGCCACCAGTGCCCTAGCGGAAGGGACGCAGTATTTT
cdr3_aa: CATSALAEGTQYF

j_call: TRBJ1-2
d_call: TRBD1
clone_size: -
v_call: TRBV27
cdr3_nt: TGTGCCAGCAGTGGTTGGGGACAGCCTAACTATGGCTACACCTTC
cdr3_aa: CASSGWGQPNYGYTF

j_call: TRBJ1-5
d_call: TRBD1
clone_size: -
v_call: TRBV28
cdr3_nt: TGTGCCAGCAGTTTGGGACAGAGGTATAGCAATCAGCCCCAGCATTTT
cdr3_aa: CASSLGQRYSNQPQHF

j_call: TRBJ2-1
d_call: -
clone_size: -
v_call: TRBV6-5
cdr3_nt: TGTGCCAGCAGTTACGTACTTAACGACAATGAGCAGTTCTTC
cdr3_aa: CASSYVLNDNEQFF

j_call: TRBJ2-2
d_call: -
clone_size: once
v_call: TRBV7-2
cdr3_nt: TGTGCCAGCAGCTTAGCCAGGGGAAGGGCCGGGGAGCTGTTTTTT
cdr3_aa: CASSLARGRAGELFF

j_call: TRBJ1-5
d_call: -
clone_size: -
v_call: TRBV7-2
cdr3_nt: TGTGCCAGCAGCTTAGGTCTCAATCAGCCCCAGCATTTT
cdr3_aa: CASSLGLNQPQHF

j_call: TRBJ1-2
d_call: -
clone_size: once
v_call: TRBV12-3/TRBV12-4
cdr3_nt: TGTGCCAGCAGTATACAAGATTATGATGGCTACACCTTC
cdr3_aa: CASSIQDYDGYTF

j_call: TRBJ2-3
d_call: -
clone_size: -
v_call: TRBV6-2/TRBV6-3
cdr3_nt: TGTGCCAGCAGTTACTCGAGATTCGGGACATCTAGCACAGATACGCAGTATTTT
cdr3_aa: CASSYSRFGTSSTDTQYF

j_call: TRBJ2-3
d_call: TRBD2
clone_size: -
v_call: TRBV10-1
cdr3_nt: TGCGCCAGCAGTCCTTTGACTAGCGGGACCCCGAAGACGCAGTATTTT
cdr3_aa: CASSPLTSGTPKTQYF

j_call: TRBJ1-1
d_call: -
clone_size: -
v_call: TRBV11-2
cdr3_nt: TGTGCCAGCAGCCCGCGGAGGGCTGAAAACACTGAAGCTTTCTTT
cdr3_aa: CASSPRRAENTEAFF

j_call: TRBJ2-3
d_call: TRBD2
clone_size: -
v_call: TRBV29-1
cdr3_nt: TGCAGCGTTTCTCCCAGACTAGCGACAGATACGCAGTATTTT
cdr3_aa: CSVSPRLATDTQYF

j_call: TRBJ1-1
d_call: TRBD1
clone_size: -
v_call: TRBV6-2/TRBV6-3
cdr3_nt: TGTGCCAGCAGTTCCAGGACAGGGGGCGAAGGGAACACTGAAGCTTTCTTT
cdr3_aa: CASSSRTGGEGNTEAFF

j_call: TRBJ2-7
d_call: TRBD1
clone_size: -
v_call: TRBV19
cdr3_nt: TGTGCCAGTAGTCCGGGGACAGGGGCCGAGCAGTACTTC
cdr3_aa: CASSPGTGAEQYF

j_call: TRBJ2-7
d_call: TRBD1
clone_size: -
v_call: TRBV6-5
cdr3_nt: TGTGCCAGCAGACAGGGGTCCGCCTACGAGCAGTACTTC
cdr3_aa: CASRQGSAYEQYF

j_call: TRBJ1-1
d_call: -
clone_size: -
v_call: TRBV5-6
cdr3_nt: TGTGCCAGCAGCTTTTGGGGGAGGGAAACCGGTGAAGCTTTCTTT
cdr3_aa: CASSFWGRETGEAFF

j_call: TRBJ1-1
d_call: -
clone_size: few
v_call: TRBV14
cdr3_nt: TGTGCCAGCAGCCAGCTGAGAGAAGCTTTCTTT
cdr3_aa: CASSQLREAFF

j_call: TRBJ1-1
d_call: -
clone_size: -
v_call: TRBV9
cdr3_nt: TGTGCCAGCAGCGTAGTTGGGCACACTGAAGCTTTCTTT
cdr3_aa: CASSVVGHTEAFF

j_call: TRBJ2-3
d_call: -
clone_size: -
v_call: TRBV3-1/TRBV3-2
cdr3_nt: TGTGCCAGCAGCCAGGGTAGCACGCAGTATTTT
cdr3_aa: CASSQGSTQYF

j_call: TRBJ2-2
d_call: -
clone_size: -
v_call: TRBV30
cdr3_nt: TGTGCCTGGAGTGTACCGGAGGGGCGCACCGGGGAGCTGTTTTTT
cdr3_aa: CAWSVPEGRTGELFF

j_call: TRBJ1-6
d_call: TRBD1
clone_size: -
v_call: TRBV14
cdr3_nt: TGTGCCAGCACCACTCCGACAGGGAGCTCCTATAATTCACCCCTCCACTTT
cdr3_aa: CASTTPTGSSYNSPLHF